This T cell receptor (beta chain) comes out of a study of beta chain features in type 1 diabetes. Study findings and constraints: Shorter TCRB CDR3s, moderately but significantly so, marked every one of the four CD4+ subsets in Type 1 diabetes patients. Relative to healthy donors, patients appeared to have naive, central memory and Treg TCRB repertoires that were more similar.

Blood was collected once per donor into heparin, averaging about 0.12 L. Each of the sorted populations had a purity greater than 95%. The study reverse transcribed the entire isolated RNA, so it sequenced expressed TCRB transcripts. TCRdb keeps only in-frame clones here, not all; method: immunoSEQ multiplex PCR. The repertoire holds approximately 250,000 clones, with about 11% as singletons. The CDR3 has 15 residues. The V gene lost 2 bases and the J gene lost 6 bases, with 14 bases spanning the gap. Germline values: CDR1 MNHEY, CDR2 SVGAGI. As concerns this clone: Its target is not known.

This receptor was obtained from a man aged 25-45 years with type 1 diabetes. Sequencing was done on a sample of naive CD4+ T cells from blood. The gene calls are TRBV6-5 and TRBJ1-5; tentative D call: TRBD1 (5 bases). DNA of the CDR3: TGTGCCAGCAGTTACGAGGCAGGGTTTGGTCAGCCCCAGCATTTT. Translated: CASSYEAGFGQPQHF.